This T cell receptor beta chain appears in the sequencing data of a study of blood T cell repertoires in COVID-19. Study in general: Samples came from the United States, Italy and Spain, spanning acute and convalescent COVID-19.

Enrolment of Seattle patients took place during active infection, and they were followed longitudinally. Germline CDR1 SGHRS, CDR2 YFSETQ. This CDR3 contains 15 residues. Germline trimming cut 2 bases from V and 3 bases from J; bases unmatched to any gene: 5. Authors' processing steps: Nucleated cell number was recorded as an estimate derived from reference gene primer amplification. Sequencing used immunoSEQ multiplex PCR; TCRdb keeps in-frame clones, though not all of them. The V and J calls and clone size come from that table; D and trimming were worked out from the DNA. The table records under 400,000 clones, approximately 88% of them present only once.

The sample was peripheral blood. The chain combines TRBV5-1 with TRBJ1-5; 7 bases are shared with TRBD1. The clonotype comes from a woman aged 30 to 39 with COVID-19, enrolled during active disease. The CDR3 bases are TGCGCCAGCAGCTTTCAGGGGGGCCCCAATCAGCCCCAGCATTTT. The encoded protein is CASSFQGGPNQPQHF.